This passage covers 27 T cell receptor beta chains from one sample sequenced in a study of blood T cell repertoires in COVID-19. The assay was immunoSEQ multiplex PCR, and TCRdb's table has in-frame clones only and misses some. The sample has about 230,000 clones; approximately 80% are singletons. The sample comprised peripheral blood. Source of these receptors: a man aged 35-49 years with acute or convalescent COVID-19.

The V gene is TRBV28, the J gene TRBJ2-1; 8 nucleotides agree with TRBD1. V dropped 4 bases and J dropped 7; count of bases not matched to a gene: 9. Germline V CDR1 and CDR2: MDHEN, SYDVKM. The CDR3 extends over 15 amino acids. This chain's CDR3 is CASSSPGQAFNEQFF. CDR3 coding DNA: TGTGCCAGCAGTTCCCCGGGACAGGCCTTTAATGAGCAGTTCTTC.

This chain uses TRBV30 with TRBJ1-2, with D tentatively TRBD1 (6 bases). V lost 1 base and J lost 5, with 20 bases in between. Germline V lookup: CDR1 GTSNPN, CDR2 SVGIG (reference sequence). The CDR3 covers 16 residues. CDR3 loop: CAWSASPIQGKYGYTF. The DNA for the CDR3 is TGTGCCTGGAGTGCATCTCCTATACAGGGAAAATATGGCTACACCTTC.

This rearrangement joins TRBV6-1 to TRBJ2-7, with 8 bases lining up with TRBD1. This CDR3 is built from 15 residues. With 1 base clipped from V and 4 bases from J, the junction kept 6 bases outside the gene matches. Germline V gene data show CDR1 as MNHNS and CDR2 as SASEGT. CDR3 loop: CASSEDRWTGYEQYF. Here the CDR3 DNA reads TGTGCCAGCAGTGAAGATCGCTGGACAGGGTACGAGCAGTACTTC.

There are a few counts of this clone. The gene calls are TRBV19 and TRBJ2-7; D might be TRBD2 (6 bases). The CDR3 covers 15 residues. Trimming took 3 bases from V and 0 from J, leaving 12 bases between them. The germline gives CDR1 LNHDA, CDR2 SQIVND (reference sequence). The CDR3 spells CASSIGGSTSYEQYF. CDR3 in DNA: TGTGCCAGTAGTATTGGGGGGAGCACCTCCTACGAGCAGTACTTC.

This clone was counted between two and nine times. In nucleotides, the CDR3 is TGTGCCAGTAGTATAGCACGGACGGGGGGCTATGGCTACACCTTC. Translating it yields CASSIARTGGYGYTF. V gene TRBV19 combines with J gene TRBJ1-2; perhaps TRBD1 as D (5 bases). This CDR3 is 15 amino acids long. Germline values: CDR1 LNHDA, CDR2 SQIVND (reference sequence). V was shortened by 1 base and J by 4 bases, with 13 bases between the two germline ends.

This rearrangement joins TRBV6-1 to TRBJ1-4; 8 nucleotides match TRBD1. The V gene end was trimmed by 0 bases and the J gene end by 0 bases; junction bases not matched to a gene: 3. Germline V lookup: CDR1 MNHNS, CDR2 SASEGT. The length of the CDR3 is 17 residues. The CDR3 region has the DNA TGTGCCAGCAGTGAAGCGGCAGGGGGCCCAACTAATGAAAAACTGTTTTTT. Amino acids: CASSEAAGGPTNEKLFF.

The V gene is TRBV7-8, the J gene TRBJ2-1; D might be TRBD2 (6 bases). Germline lookup yields CDR1 SGHVS and CDR2 FQNEAQ. The CDR3 is 18 residues long. V was clipped by 1 base and J by 3 bases, with 19 bases between them. Here the CDR3 reads CASSLVPSLATNYNEQFF. DNA for the CDR3: TGTGCCAGCAGCTTAGTTCCCTCTCTAGCGACCAACTACAATGAGCAGTTCTTC.

This clone was seen once. The chain employs TRBV3-1 (or the pseudogene TRBV3-2) and TRBJ1-2; TRBD1 might be the D (5 bases). The V end lost 6 bases, the J end lost 2 bases, and 7 bases lay between the germline ends. Germline V CDR1 and CDR2: LGHDT, YNNKEL (reference sequence). CDR3 length: 12 amino acids. The CDR3 spells CASRDKNYGYTF. CDR3 nucleotide sequence: TGTGCCAGCAGGGACAAGAACTATGGCTACACCTTC.

The chain has TRBV3-1 (or the pseudogene TRBV3-2) and TRBJ2-4; tentative D call: TRBD2 (6 bases). There are 15 residues in the CDR3. The germline V gene has CDR1 LGHDT and CDR2 YNNKEL (reference sequence). Deletions cut 1 base from V and 8 bases from J, with 15 bases between. CDR3 amino acids: CASSQGIMKRDIQYF. CDR3 DNA sequence: TGTGCCAGCAGCCAAGGAATAATGAAGCGGGACATTCAGTACTTC.

The chain uses TRBV10-1 and TRBJ1-6, with TRBD1 identical over 8 bases. Germline CDR1 WNHNN, CDR2 SYGVQD (reference sequence). The CDR3 consists of 14 residues. After removal of 8 bases from V and 6 bases from J, the junction contained 6 bases not matched to a gene. The CDR3 sequence: CASVGTGGNSPLHF. CDR3 in DNA: TGCGCCAGCGTGGGGACAGGCGGTAATTCACCCCTCCACTTT.

This chain joins TRBV30 and TRBJ1-1, with TRBD1 as a possible D gene (5 bases). The CDR3 length is 13 residues. Germline loops: CDR1 GTSNPN, CDR2 SVGIG (reference sequence). Trimming removed 3 bases from V and 5 bases from J, with 13 bases in between. The CDR3 here is CAWRVAGSTEAFF. The CDR3 DNA reads as TGTGCCTGGAGGGTAGCAGGGTCAACTGAAGCTTTCTTT.

There are a few counts of this clone. V gene TRBV25-1 combines with J gene TRBJ1-2, with a weak D call TRBD1 (5 bases). The germline V and J ends were trimmed by 8 bases and 8 bases, with 15 bases remaining between them. Germline CDR1 and CDR2: MGHDK and SYGVNS. The CDR3 runs 12 residues. The CDR3 region is CASGGGHRGYTF. CDR3 bases: TGTGCCAGCGGGGGGGGTCATCGCGGCTACACCTTC.

A single count supports this clone. The chain combines TRBV6-5 with TRBJ2-3; unclear D gene. Germline loops: CDR1 MNHEY, CDR2 SVGAGI. The ends were cut back, 0 bases at V and 4 bases at J, with 11 bases in the middle. The CDR3 contains 15 residues. The CDR3 DNA reads as TGTGCCAGCAGTTACTCGAAGGAGTACCCAGATACGCAGTATTTT. Amino acid sequence: CASSYSKEYPDTQYF.

This sequence joins TRBV6-5 and TRBJ2-5, with D unresolved. The V gene lost 4 bases and the J gene lost 7 bases, with 13 bases spanning the gap. The CDR3 consists of 13 residues. Germline V CDR1 and CDR2: MNHEY, SVGAGI. CDR3 DNA: TGTGCCAGCAGTTCTATTCGTGGCGGGACCCAGTACTTC. It is translated as CASSSIRGGTQYF.

In this sample, this clone turned up once. The rearrangement links TRBV29-1 to TRBJ1-1, with a possible D match to TRBD1 (6 bases). The length of the CDR3 is 14 residues. V was pared by 7 bases and J by 6 bases, with 21 bases between. The germline CDR1 and CDR2 sequences are SQVTM and ANQGSEA. The CDR3 loop reads CSALRGHRGAEAFF. CDR3 in DNA: TGCAGCGCCCTACGGGGACATAGGGGTGCTGAAGCTTTCTTT.

The rearrangement links TRBV5-8 to TRBJ2-2; 7 bases fit TRBD1. The CDR3 length is 16 residues. J lost 4 bases, V lost 6 bases, and 12 bases had no gene match. Germline V gene data show CDR1 as SGHTS and CDR2 as YDEGEE. In DNA, the CDR3 is TGTGCCAGCACCTTTGACAGAGGGGGCGGCACCGGGGAGCTGTTTTTT. Protein product: CASTFDRGGGTGELFF.

V usage is TRBV30 and J usage is TRBJ2-3, with D possibly matching TRBD2 (5 bases). CDR1 GTSNPN and CDR2 SVGIG come from the germline V gene (reference sequence). This CDR3 region has 14 residues. With 6 bases removed from V and 0 bases from J, the gap between germline ends came to 13 bases. The CDR3 DNA is TGTGCCTGTACTTCTGGCGGGAGCACAGATACGCAGTATTTT. It specifies CACTSGGSTDTQYF.

This clone was seen a handful of times. The chain's CDR3 is CASMRLGQGENIQYF. The DNA of the CDR3 is TGTGCCAGCATGCGGCTGGGACAGGGGGAAAACATTCAGTACTTC. The chain links TRBV6-5 to TRBJ2-4; TRBD1 aligns across 11 bases. The CDR3 extends over 15 amino acids. Per germline, CDR1 MNHEY and CDR2 SVGAGI. V shed 7 bases and J 5 bases; nucleotides not matched to a gene: 7.

The rearrangement uses TRBV27 and TRBJ1-2; D is ambiguous. Trimming pared 5 bases from V and 0 bases from J, leaving 16 bases between. The CDR3 extends over 16 amino acids. Germline V gene sequence: CDR1 MNHEY, CDR2 SMNVEV (reference sequence). Here the CDR3 DNA reads TGTGCCAGCAGTCCCCAACCATCGAGAGCTAACTATGGCTACACCTTC. Protein: CASSPQPSRANYGYTF.

The sample holds one count of this clone. The V call is TRBV7-6, the J call TRBJ1-6; no definite D call. This CDR3 has 15 amino acids. The ends were cut back, 0 bases at V and 6 bases at J, with 9 bases in the middle. Per the germline V gene, CDR1 is SGHVS and CDR2 is FNYEAQ. Here the CDR3 reads CASSLAPQLNSPLHF. The CDR3 coding sequence is TGTGCCAGCAGCTTAGCGCCACAGCTTAATTCACCCCTCCACTTT.

This chain joins TRBV9 and TRBJ1-4; 8 bases line up with TRBD1. V shed 0 bases and J 8 bases; nucleotides not matched to a gene: 6. CDR3 length: 15 amino acids. Germline lookup yields CDR1 SGDLS and CDR2 YYNGEE. The CDR3 nucleotides read TGTGCCAGCAGCGTAGGAGAGACAGGGGACGAAAAACTGTTTTTT. Translated: CASSVGETGDEKLFF. The whole variable domain, remainder taken from reference TRBV9 and TRBJ1-4, is DSGVTQTPKHLITATGQRVTLRCSPRSGDLSVYWYQQSLDQGLQFLIQYYNGEERAKGNILERFSAQQFPDLHSELNLSSLELGDSALYFCASSVGETGDEKLFFGSGTQLSVL.

The V call is TRBV19, the J call TRBJ2-1; TRBD2 agrees at 7 bases. V lost 5 bases to trimming and J lost 9 bases; unmatched junction nucleotides: 16. Germline V gene lookup returns CDR1 LNHDA and CDR2 SQIVND (reference sequence). The CDR3 loop spans 16 amino acids. This chain's CDR3 is CASSLLVWEGPGEQFF. CDR3 bases: TGTGCCAGTAGTTTACTAGTGTGGGAGGGCCCCGGTGAGCAGTTCTTC.

This rearrangement joins TRBV29-1 to TRBJ1-2; 7 bases are shared with TRBD1. CDR1 is SQVTM and CDR2 is ANQGSEA in the germline V gene. This CDR3 is built from 11 residues. Trimming cost V 7 bases and J 4 bases; bases outside gene matches: 3. CDR3 nucleotide sequence: TGCAGCGCCGGGACAGCCTATGGCTACACCTTC. It codes for CSAGTAYGYTF.

The chain employs TRBV27 and TRBJ2-1; 7 positions agree with TRBD2. The CDR3 has 16 amino acids. Germline-derived CDR1 and CDR2 are MNHEY and SMNVEV (reference sequence). The V segment lost 7 bases and the J segment 3 bases; nucleotides outside the gene matches: 12. The CDR3 coding sequence is TGTGCCAGCACCCCGGGGGACTACCAGGACTACAATGAGCAGTTCTTC. It specifies CASTPGDYQDYNEQFF.

There are a few counts of this clone. V usage is TRBV6-2 or TRBV6-3 and J usage is TRBJ2-5, with a tentative D call TRBD1 (6 bases). The V gene lost 6 bases and the J gene lost 2 bases, with 13 bases spanning the gap. CDR1 and CDR2 (germline): MNHEY, SVGEGT. The CDR3 covers 14 residues. CDR3 nucleotides: TGTGCCAGCAGCCGAGGACAGAATCAAGAGACCCAGTACTTC. This encodes CASSRGQNQETQYF.

The chain employs TRBV4-1 and TRBJ2-2; 9 nucleotides match TRBD2. V dropped 4 bases and J dropped 6; count of bases not matched to a gene: 15. This CDR3 contains 18 residues. The germline V gene has CDR1 MGHRA and CDR2 YSYEKL. CDR3 in DNA: TGCGCCAGCAGCCGCGTGGCTAGCGGGGCCCCGGGGGCCGGGGAGCTGTTTTTT. Amino acids: CASSRVASGAPGAGELFF.

The CDR3 nucleotides are TGTGCCATCAGTGGGAGGCCGGGCACTGAAGCTTTCTTT. Translation: CAISGRPGTEAFF. V is TRBV10-3 and J is TRBJ1-1; D gene unclear. The CDR3 runs 13 residues. Germline V gene lookup returns CDR1 ENHRY and CDR2 SYGVKD. V was shortened by 4 bases and J by 4 bases, with 10 bases between the two germline ends.